The text below deals with one T cell receptor beta chain. The record originates from a study of control samples from healthy donors and cancer patients. The CDR3 is 11 amino acids. Per the germline V gene, CDR1 is SNHLY and CDR2 is FYNNEI. Deletions cut 6 bases from V and 5 bases from J, with 8 bases between. Repertoires were generated with immunoSEQ multiplex PCR, while TCRdb's copy carries only in-frame clones and drops some. The repertoire holds 100,000 or so clones, with about 83% as singletons. The receptor was isolated from a woman aged 50 to 60 in good health. V and J are TRBV2 and TRBJ2-7, with TRBD2 as a possible D gene (5 bases). Sample: blood. The CDR3 region has the DNA TGTGCCAGCAGAGAGGGTAACGAGCAGTACTTC. Translation: CASREGNEQYF. The full variable domain, rest sourced from reference TRBV2 and TRBJ2-7, is EPEVTQTPSHQVTQMGQEVILRCVPISNHLYFYWYRQILGQKVEFLVSFYNNEISEKSEIFDDQFSVERPDGSNFTLKIRSTKLEDSAMYFCASREGNEQYFGPGTRLTVT.